The sequence of this T cell receptor beta chain was determined in a study of shared T cell receptors in the human thymus (dated by TCRdb to about 2021). A note on the overall study: The study investigated the way shared, self-reactive T-cell receptor alpha chains are produced in the human thymus.

V is pruned by 6 bases and J by 10 bases, leaving 9 bases of the junction without a gene match. CDR3 length: 14 amino acids, cysteine to phenylalanine. Only the CDR3 part of the read is kept: 42 bases, read in frame from the first base. CDR1 and CDR2 (SGHTA, FQGNSA) derive from the germline V gene. About this clone: Its binding antigen is unknown. Base qualities are not provided; no much larger clone lies one nucleotide away.

The method was the immunoSEQ multiplex PCR assay. TCRdb mirrors the immuneACCESS table, restricted to in-frame sequences. Some clones are absent from its copies; in checked studies, under half trace to an unresolved V gene, and the reason for the others is unknown. For this sample there are 550,000 to 800,000 clones; approximately 85% appear just once. The ten largest clones take up over 0.008% of the sample. This sample also belongs to another study, concerning human thymus T cells. As that second paper reports: Donors were immunologically healthy infants undergoing open corrective cardiac surgery for congenital heart defects in Finland. Thymus tissue was collected as surgical resects that were removed during corrective cardiac surgery. V and J gene segment usage appeared biased in both thymic and peripheral blood repertoires. The related research found that thymic TCR repertoires overlapped highly between unrelated individuals. The study characterized TCR alpha and beta repertoires from roughly 8 infant thymus samples and a few related peripheral blood samples. Donor ages ranging from roughly 6 to 250 days were recorded, and six or seven male and a couple of female infants were included in the cohort. Thymocytes were released mechanically from tissue and stored at -70 °C as pellets of about 8.5-31 million cells. A QIAsymphony instrument was used to extract genomic DNA from the frozen cell pellets. The immunoSEQ multiplex PCR assay was used to amplify the TCRB and TCRAD loci from a standardized amount of quality-controlled genomic DNA. The amplicons covered the V(D)J region and were long enough to include the CDR3 and to identify the V and J genes. Amplicon sequencing was performed on an Illumina platform through the commercial immunoSEQ service. Primer bias and sequencing errors were corrected using previously described methods, and TCRAD and TCRB definitions followed the IMGT database. immunoSEQ Analyzer 3.0 and VDJTools were used for repertoire analysis, which covered basic statistics, V/J segment usage, diversity estimates, rarefaction and pairwise overlap. Chao1, ChaoE, Efron-Thisted, Shannon and inverse Simpson indices were used to estimate diversity, which was also estimated on datasets down-sampled to the smallest sample. Repertoire overlap was assessed by strict matching of CDR3 nucleotide sequence, V gene and J gene, and clustering was done by Jaccard-based multidimensional scaling. On average, thymus samples gave 800,000 or so unique TCRB clonotypes, whereas blood samples gave around 80,000.

This sequence was found in a girl in the first two years of life with a congenital heart defect. Donor details come from another sample of the same person, matched by shared clones. The sequence is built from TRBV7-2 and TRBJ1-6, and 7 bases in between align with TRBD1. Source material: thymocytes. The DNA reads TGTGCCAGCAGAGCCGACAGGGTAGGATCACCCCTCCACTTT. The encoded protein is CASRADRVGSPLHF. Beyond the CDR3, the reference TRBV7-2 and TRBJ1-6 genes provide the residues; the full variable domain reads: GAGVSQSPSNKVTEKGKDVELRCDPISGHTALYWYRQSLGQGLEFLIYFQGNSAPDKSGLPSDRFSAERTGGSVSTLTIQRTQQEDSAVYLCASRADRVGSPLHFGNGTRLTVT.